One TCR beta chain is described in this entry. Its target antigen remains unknown. One base away there is no much larger clone; base qualities are not given. What the time point label conveys for this sample: approximately 40 days after influenza vaccine administration. The library was prepared using RT-PCR. TCRdb records Illumina HiSeq 2500 as the sequencer. The public reads were reanalyzed by TCRdb: fastp trimming at Q25, MiXCR alignment, in-frame beta chains only. Here each entry gathers all rows of one CDR3 protein and keeps the most common genes and DNA. The sample table records about 530,000 distinct CDR3 sequences; around 13% of these occur just once. The ten most abundant clones make up 13% of the sample. CDR1 SGHAT and CDR2 FQNNGV are derived from the germline V gene. V gives up 4 bases and J gives up 1 base, and the segment between their germline ends measures 5 bases. Spanning cysteine to phenylalanine, the CDR3 consists of 13 amino acids. CDR3 DNA is the only sequence kept; it has 39 bases, read in frame from the first base.

This entry belongs to a study of response to subunit inactivated influenza vaccine listed by TCRdb under 2018. For the study in its entirety: To follow how T cells responded to a trivalent subunit inactivated influenza vaccine, the researchers relied on deep quantitative profiling of the T cell receptor repertoire. Results and caveats for the whole study, not just this receptor: The authors suggested that each seasonal influenza vaccination may recruit only a limited number of new T cells.

The chain is made from TRBV11-2 and TRBJ1-3, with the D gene call left open. The source of this sequence is a man between 45 and 60 years old who received an inactivated influenza vaccine. Donor details come from another sample of the same person, matched by shared clones. Here the sequenced sample was PBMCs from blood, taken about 6 weeks after vaccination. The CDR3 protein sequence reads: CASSSESGNTIYF. The DNA reads TGTGCCAGCAGCTCCGAGTCTGGAAACACCATATATTTT.